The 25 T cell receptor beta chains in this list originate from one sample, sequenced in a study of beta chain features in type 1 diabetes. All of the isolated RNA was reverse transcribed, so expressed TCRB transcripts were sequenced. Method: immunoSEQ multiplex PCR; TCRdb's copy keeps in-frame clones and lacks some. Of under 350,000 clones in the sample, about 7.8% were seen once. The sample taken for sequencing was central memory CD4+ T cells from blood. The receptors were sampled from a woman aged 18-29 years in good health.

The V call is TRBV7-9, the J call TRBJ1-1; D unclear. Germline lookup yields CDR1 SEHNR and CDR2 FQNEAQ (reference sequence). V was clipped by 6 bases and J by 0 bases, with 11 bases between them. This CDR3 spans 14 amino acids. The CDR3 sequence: CASSSKYLNTEAFF. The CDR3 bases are TGTGCCAGCAGTTCGAAATATCTGAACACTGAAGCTTTCTTT. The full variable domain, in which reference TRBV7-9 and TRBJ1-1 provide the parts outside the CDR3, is DTGVSQNPRHKITKRGQNVTFRCDPISEHNRLYWYRQTLGQGPEFLTYFQNEAQLEKSRLLSDRFSAERPKGSFSTLEIQRTEQGDSAMYLCASSSKYLNTEAFFGQGTRLTVV.

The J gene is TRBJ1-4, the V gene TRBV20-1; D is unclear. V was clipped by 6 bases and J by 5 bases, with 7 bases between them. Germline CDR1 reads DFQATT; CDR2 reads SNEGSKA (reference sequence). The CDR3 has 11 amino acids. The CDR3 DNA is TGCAGTGCGGGGAAAAATGAAAAACTGTTTTTT. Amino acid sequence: CSAGKNEKLFF.

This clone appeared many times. The CDR3 is CASSLEGHTGELFF. For the CDR3, the DNA is TGTGCCAGCAGCTTGGAGGGGCACACCGGGGAGCTGTTTTTT. This chain connects TRBV5-4 to TRBJ2-2; TRBD1 might be the D (5 bases). CDR3 length equals 14 residues. The germline CDR1 and CDR2 sequences are SGHNT and YYREEE (reference sequence). V shed 0 bases and J shed 3 bases, with 6 bases lying between them.

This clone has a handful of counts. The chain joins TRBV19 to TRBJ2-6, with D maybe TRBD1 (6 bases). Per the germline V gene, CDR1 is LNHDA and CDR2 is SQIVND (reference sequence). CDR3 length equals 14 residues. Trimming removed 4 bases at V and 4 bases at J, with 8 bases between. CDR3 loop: CASSTGAGANVLTF. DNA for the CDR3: TGTGCCAGTAGTACAGGGGCAGGGGCCAACGTCCTGACTTTC.

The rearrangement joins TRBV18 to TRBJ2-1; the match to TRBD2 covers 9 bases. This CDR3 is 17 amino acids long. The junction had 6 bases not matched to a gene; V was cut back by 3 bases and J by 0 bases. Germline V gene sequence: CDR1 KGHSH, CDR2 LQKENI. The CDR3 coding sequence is TGTGCCAGCTCACCCCGTTTTAGCGGGAGCTCCTACAATGAGCAGTTCTTC. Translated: CASSPRFSGSSYNEQFF.

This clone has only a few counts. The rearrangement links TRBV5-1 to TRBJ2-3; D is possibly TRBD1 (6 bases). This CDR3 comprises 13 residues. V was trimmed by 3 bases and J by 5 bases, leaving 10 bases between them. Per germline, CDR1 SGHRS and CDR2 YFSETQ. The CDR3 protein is CASSSTGLDTQYF. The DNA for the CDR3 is TGCGCCAGCAGCTCCACAGGGTTAGATACGCAGTATTTT.

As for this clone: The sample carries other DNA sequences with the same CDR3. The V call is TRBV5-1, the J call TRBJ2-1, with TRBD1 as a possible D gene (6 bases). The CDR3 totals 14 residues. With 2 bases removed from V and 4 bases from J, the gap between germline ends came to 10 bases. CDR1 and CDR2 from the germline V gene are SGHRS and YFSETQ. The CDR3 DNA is TGCGCCAGCAGCTTAGAGGGGGATTACAATGAGCAGTTCTTC. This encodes CASSLEGDYNEQFF.

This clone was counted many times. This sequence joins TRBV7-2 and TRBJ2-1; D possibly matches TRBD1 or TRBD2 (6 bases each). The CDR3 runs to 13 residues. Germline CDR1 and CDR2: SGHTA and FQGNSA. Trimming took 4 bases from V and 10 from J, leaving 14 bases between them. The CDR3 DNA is TGTGCCAGCAGCTCGGGGGCCGCCGGCGAGCAGTTCTTC. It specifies CASSSGAAGEQFF.

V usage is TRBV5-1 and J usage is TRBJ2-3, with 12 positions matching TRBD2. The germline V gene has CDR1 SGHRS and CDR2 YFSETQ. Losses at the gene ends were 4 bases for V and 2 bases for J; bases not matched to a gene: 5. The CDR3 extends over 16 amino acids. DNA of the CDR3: TGCGCCAGCAGCAAACGGACTAGCGGGGACACAGATACGCAGTATTTT. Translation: CASSKRTSGDTDTQYF.

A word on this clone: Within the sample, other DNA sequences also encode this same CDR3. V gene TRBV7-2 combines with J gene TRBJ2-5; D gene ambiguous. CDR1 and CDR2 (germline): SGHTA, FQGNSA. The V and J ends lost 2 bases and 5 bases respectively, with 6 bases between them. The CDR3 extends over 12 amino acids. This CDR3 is CASSLNRETQYF. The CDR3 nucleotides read TGTGCCAGCAGCTTAAATAGGGAGACCCAGTACTTC.

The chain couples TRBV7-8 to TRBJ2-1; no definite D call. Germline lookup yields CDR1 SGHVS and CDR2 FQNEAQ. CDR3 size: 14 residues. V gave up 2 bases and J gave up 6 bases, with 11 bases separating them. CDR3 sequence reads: CASSLTLPPNEQFF. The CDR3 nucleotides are TGTGCCAGCAGCTTAACACTCCCTCCCAATGAGCAGTTCTTC.

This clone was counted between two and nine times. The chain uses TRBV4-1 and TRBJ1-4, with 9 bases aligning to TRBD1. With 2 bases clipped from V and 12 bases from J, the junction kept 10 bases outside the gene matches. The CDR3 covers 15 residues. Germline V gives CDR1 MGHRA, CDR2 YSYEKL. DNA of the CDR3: TGCGCCAGCAGCCAACCGGGGACAGGGTTAAGCGAACTGTTTTTT. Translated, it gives CASSQPGTGLSELFF.

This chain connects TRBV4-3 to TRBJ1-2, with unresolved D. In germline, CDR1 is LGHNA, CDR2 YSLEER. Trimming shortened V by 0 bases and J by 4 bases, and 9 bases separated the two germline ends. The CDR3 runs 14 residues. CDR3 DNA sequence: TGCGCCAGCAGCCAAGATTTGCATTTCTATGGCTACACCTTC. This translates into CASSQDLHFYGYTF.

CDR3 loop: CASSTQQGSTLHF. In DNA form, the CDR3 reads TGTGCCAGCAGCACCCAACAGGGTAGCACCCTCCACTTT. This chain links TRBV14 with TRBJ1-6; a weak D match, TRBD1 (6 bases). Germline CDR1 is SGHDN and CDR2 is FVKESK. The CDR3 runs to 13 residues. Trimming shortened V by 5 bases and J by 14 bases, and 16 bases separated the two germline ends.

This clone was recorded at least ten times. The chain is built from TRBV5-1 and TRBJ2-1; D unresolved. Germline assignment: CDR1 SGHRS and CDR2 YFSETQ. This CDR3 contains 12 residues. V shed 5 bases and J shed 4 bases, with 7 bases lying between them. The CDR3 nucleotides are TGCGCCAGCAGTCCGTTTTACAATGAGCAGTTCTTC. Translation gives CASSPFYNEQFF.

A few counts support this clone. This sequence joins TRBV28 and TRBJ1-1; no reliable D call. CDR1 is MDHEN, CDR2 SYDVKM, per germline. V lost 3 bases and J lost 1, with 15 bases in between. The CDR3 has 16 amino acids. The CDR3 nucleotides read TGTGCCAGCAGTTTCCACCGGGCCCCTTCGAACACTGAAGCTTTCTTT. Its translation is CASSFHRAPSNTEAFF.

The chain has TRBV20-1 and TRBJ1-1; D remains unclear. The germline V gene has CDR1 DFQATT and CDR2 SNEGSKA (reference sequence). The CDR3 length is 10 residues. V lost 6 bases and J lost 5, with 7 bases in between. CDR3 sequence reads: CSAVGTEAFF. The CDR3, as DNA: TGCAGTGCAGTCGGGACTGAAGCTTTCTTT.

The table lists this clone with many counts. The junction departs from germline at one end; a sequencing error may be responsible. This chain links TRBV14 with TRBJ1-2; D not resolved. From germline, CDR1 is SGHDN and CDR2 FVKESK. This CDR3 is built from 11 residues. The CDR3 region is CASSQADTPIF. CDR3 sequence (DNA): TGTGCCAGCAGCCAAGCTGATACGCCTATCTTC.

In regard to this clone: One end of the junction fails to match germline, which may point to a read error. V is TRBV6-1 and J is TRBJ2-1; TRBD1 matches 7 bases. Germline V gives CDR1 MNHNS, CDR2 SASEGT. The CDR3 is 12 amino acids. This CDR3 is CASRRTDRTSVF. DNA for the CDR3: TGTGCCAGCAGACGGACGGACAGGACGAGTGTCTTC.

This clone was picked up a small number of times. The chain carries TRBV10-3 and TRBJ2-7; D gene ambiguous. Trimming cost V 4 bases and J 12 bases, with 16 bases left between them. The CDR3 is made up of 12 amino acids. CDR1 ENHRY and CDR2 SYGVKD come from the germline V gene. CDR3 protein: CAISARPTGAYF. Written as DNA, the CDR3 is TGTGCCATCAGTGCTCGCCCCACGGGCGCGTACTTC.

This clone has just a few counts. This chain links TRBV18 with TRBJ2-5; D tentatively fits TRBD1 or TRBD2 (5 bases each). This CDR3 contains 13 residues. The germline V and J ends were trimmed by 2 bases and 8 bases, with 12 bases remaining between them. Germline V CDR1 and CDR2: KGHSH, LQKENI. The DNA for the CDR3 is TGTGCCAGCTCACCAGACTATCAGGGAACCCAGTACTTC. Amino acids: CASSPDYQGTQYF.

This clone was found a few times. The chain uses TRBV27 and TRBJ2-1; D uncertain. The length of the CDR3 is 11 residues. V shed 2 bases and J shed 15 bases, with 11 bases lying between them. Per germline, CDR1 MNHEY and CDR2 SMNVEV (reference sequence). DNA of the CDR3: TGTGCCAGCAGTTTAGGTCTAATACGGTTCTTC. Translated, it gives CASSLGLIRFF.

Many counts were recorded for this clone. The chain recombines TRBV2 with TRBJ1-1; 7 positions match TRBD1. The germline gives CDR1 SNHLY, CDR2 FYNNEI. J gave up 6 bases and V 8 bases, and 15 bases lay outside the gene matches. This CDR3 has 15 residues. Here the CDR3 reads CASRRQGNSGPEAFF. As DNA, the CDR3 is TGTGCCAGCCGGAGACAGGGAAATTCGGGTCCTGAAGCTTTCTTT. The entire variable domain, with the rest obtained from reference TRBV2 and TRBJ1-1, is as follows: EPEVTQTPSHQVTQMGQEVILRCVPISNHLYFYWYRQILGQKVEFLVSFYNNEISEKSEIFDDQFSVERPDGSNFTLKIRSTKLEDSAMYFCASRRQGNSGPEAFFGQGTRLTVV.

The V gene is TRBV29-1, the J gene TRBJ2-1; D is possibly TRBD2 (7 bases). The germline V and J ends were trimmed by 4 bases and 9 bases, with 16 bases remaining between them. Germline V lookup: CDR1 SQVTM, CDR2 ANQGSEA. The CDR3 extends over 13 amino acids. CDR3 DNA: TGCAGCGTTGGAGTAGGGGGGGTCAGTGAGCAGTTCTTC. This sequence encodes CSVGVGGVSEQFF.

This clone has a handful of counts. The CDR3 sequence is CASSQDYKGVLTF. As DNA, the CDR3 is TGCGCCAGCAGCCAAGATTATAAGGGCGTCCTGACTTTC. This sequence joins TRBV4-3 and TRBJ2-6; D is undetermined. The V gene's germline CDR1 is LGHNA and CDR2 YSLEER. The V gene lost 0 bases and the J gene lost 12 bases, with 9 bases spanning the gap. The CDR3 has 13 residues.